These 31 T cell receptor beta chains originate from one sample sequenced in a study of blood T cell repertoires in COVID-19. Libraries were prepared by immunoSEQ multiplex PCR; TCRdb keeps only in-frame clonotypes and omits some of them. The table has about 270,000 clones, around nine tenths seen once. What was sequenced was peripheral blood. All receptors come from a man between 40 and 49 years old with active or convalescent COVID-19.

CDR3 loop: CASSGRGGSSTDTQYF. The CDR3 DNA sequence: TGTGCCAGCAGCGGTCGGGGGGGCAGTAGCACAGATACGCAGTATTTT. The V and J genes are TRBV11-3 and TRBJ2-3; 8 positions match TRBD2. Trimming removed 5 bases from V and 0 bases from J; junction bases left unmatched: 7. The CDR3 totals 16 residues. The V gene's germline CDR1 is SGHNT and CDR2 YENEEA.

V and J are TRBV2 and TRBJ1-2; TRBD1 aligns across 7 bases. The CDR3 extends over 13 amino acids. J gave up 6 bases and V 6 bases, and 7 bases lay outside the gene matches. From germline, CDR1 is SNHLY and CDR2 FYNNEI. CDR3 sequence (DNA): TGTGCCAGCAGGTCCGGGACAGAGAATGGCTACACCTTC. The encoded protein is CASRSGTENGYTF.

The chain joins TRBV6-1 to TRBJ1-5; possible D gene TRBD1, 5 bases. The CDR3 is 16 residues long. The V gene lost 3 bases and the J gene lost 1 base, with 13 bases spanning the gap. Germline V CDR1 and CDR2: MNHNS, SASEGT. CDR3 bases: TGTGCCAGCAGTGAGCCCACACGGGGGAGCAATCAGCCCCAGCATTTT. Protein sequence: CASSEPTRGSNQPQHF.

In this sample, this clone turned up once. The chain joins TRBV12-5 to TRBJ1-2; 11 nucleotides match TRBD1. Looked up from germline, CDR1 is LGHNT and CDR2 is FRNRAP. There are 16 residues in the CDR3. V dropped 1 base and J dropped 7; count of bases not matched to a gene: 8. In nucleotides, the CDR3 is TGTGCTAGTGGTTTGGAGGCCGGGACAGGGGGAAGTGGCTACACCTTC. Its protein is CASGLEAGTGGSGYTF. Supplemented by reference TRBV12-5 and TRBJ1-2, the full variable domain reads DARVTQTPRHKVTEMGQEVTMRCQPILGHNTVFWYRQTMMQGLELLAYFRNRAPLDDSGMPKDRFSAEMPDATLATLKIQPSEPRDSAVYFCASGLEAGTGGSGYTFGSGTRLTVV.

This clone has only one observation. V gene TRBV19 combines with J gene TRBJ2-3; 9 bases are shared with TRBD2. CDR3 size: 16 residues. CDR1 is LNHDA and CDR2 is SQIVND in the germline V gene (reference sequence). J gave up 5 bases and V 7 bases, and 13 bases lay outside the gene matches. The CDR3 region is CASTSGSGRIGDTQYF. In nucleotides, the CDR3 is TGTGCCAGTACCTCGGGGAGCGGGAGGATTGGAGATACGCAGTATTTT.

This clone occurred once. The chain uses TRBV6-5 and TRBJ2-5, with TRBD1 matching over 7 bases. Trimming took 8 bases from V and 5 from J; bases not matched to a gene: 5. The length of the CDR3 is 12 residues. Germline V gives CDR1 MNHEY, CDR2 SVGAGI. CDR3 protein: CASDRVGETQYF. CDR3 nucleotide sequence: TGTGCCAGCGACAGGGTTGGGGAGACCCAGTACTTC.

The V and J genes are TRBV7-9 and TRBJ1-2, with 9 bases aligning to TRBD1. This CDR3 has 12 residues. Germline assignment: CDR1 SEHNR and CDR2 FQNEAQ (reference sequence). Trimming removed 6 bases from V and 8 bases from J; junction bases left unmatched: 4. DNA of the CDR3: TGTGCCAGCAGGGGGACAGGGTCCGGCTACACCTTC. Translated, it gives CASRGTGSGYTF. The full variable domain, with the rest looked up from reference TRBV7-9 and TRBJ1-2, is DTGVSQNPRHKITKRGQNVTFRCDPISEHNRLYWYRQTLGQGPEFLTYFQNEAQLEKSRLLSDRFSAERPKGSFSTLEIQRTEQGDSAMYLCASRGTGSGYTFGSGTRLTVV.

This chain links TRBV3-1 (or the pseudogene TRBV3-2) with TRBJ2-7, with D maybe TRBD2 (5 bases). Per germline, CDR1 LGHDT and CDR2 YNNKEL (reference sequence). Trimming removed 0 bases at V and 6 bases at J, with 15 bases between. The CDR3 is made up of 15 amino acids. The CDR3 spells CASSQEGVIASEQYF. The CDR3 DNA sequence: TGTGCCAGCAGCCAAGAAGGCGTCATAGCGTCCGAGCAGTACTTC.

The chain employs TRBV5-1 and TRBJ1-6; 8 bases are shared with TRBD1. The CDR3 runs 16 residues. V trimming: 4 bases; J trimming: 10 bases; junction bases outside the gene matches: 13. The germline V gene encodes CDR1 SGHRS and CDR2 YFSETQ. CDR3 sequence reads: CASSLEGQAIPSPLHF. The CDR3 DNA reads as TGCGCCAGCAGCCTAGAGGGACAGGCGATCCCCTCACCCCTCCACTTT.

The chain joins TRBV11-3 to TRBJ2-1, with a tentative D call TRBD2 (6 bases). The CDR3 has 12 amino acids. V was cut by 1 base and J by 9 bases, with 7 bases left in between. Germline V CDR1 and CDR2: SGHNT, YENEEA. The CDR3 coding sequence is TGTGCCAGCAGCTTAGTCGGGAGTGAGCAGTTCTTC. Its translation is CASSLVGSEQFF. Filled out from reference TRBV11-3 and TRBJ2-1, the complete variable domain reads EAGVVQSPRYKIIEKKQPVAFWCNPISGHNTLYWYLQNLGQGPELLIRYENEEAVDDSQLPKDRFSAERLKGVDSTLKIQPAELGDSAVYLCASSLVGSEQFFGPGTRLTVL.

The chain carries TRBV10-2 and TRBJ2-7; TRBD1 aligns across 8 bases. Germline assignment: CDR1 WSHSY and CDR2 SAAADI. V shed 8 bases and J 6 bases; nucleotides not matched to a gene: 9. The CDR3 covers 13 residues. The CDR3 coding sequence is TGCGCCAGCGTGGCAGGGGGCTTTGCCGAGCAGTACTTC. Protein product: CASVAGGFAEQYF.

J is TRBJ1-1 and V is TRBV4-1; 7 nucleotides agree with TRBD1. Looked up from germline, CDR1 is MGHRA and CDR2 is YSYEKL. V dropped 3 bases and J dropped 0; count of bases not matched to a gene: 7. This CDR3 is 16 amino acids long. CDR3 sequence (DNA): TGCGCCAGCAGCCAGGCCGAGACAGGGTTGAACACTGAAGCTTTCTTT. Its protein is CASSQAETGLNTEAFF.

This chain joins TRBV7-2 and TRBJ2-2; 12 bases agree with TRBD2. Germline V gene data show CDR1 as SGHTA and CDR2 as FQGNSA. The V segment lost 5 bases and the J segment 4 bases; nucleotides outside the gene matches: 5. The CDR3 has 16 amino acids. The CDR3 nucleotides read TGTGCCAGCAGCACCCCTAGCGGGGGGGCCACCGGGGAGCTGTTTTTT. As protein: CASSTPSGGATGELFF.

The chain is built from TRBV11-3 and TRBJ1-2, with TRBD1 as a possible D gene (5 bases). The CDR3 has 13 residues. Trimming pared 5 bases from V and 8 bases from J, leaving 15 bases between. Germline lookup yields CDR1 SGHNT and CDR2 YENEEA. The CDR3 bases are TGTGCCAGCAGCCTCGGGGAGCGGGGCGGCTACACCTTC. Translating gives CASSLGERGGYTF.

This clone was recorded only once. The V and J genes are TRBV29-1 and TRBJ1-1; 8 bases line up with TRBD1. From germline, CDR1 is SQVTM and CDR2 ANQGSEA. The CDR3 is 12 amino acids. Unmatched junction bases numbered 6, after V lost 7 bases and J lost 5 bases. The CDR3 nucleotides are TGCAGCGGGACAGGGTCGTGGACTGAAGCTTTCTTT. This sequence encodes CSGTGSWTEAFF.

V is TRBV9 and J is TRBJ1-1; D might be TRBD1 (5 bases). The V end lost 3 bases, the J end lost 1 base, and 7 bases lay between the germline ends. The CDR3 contains 13 residues. CDR1 SGDLS and CDR2 YYNGEE come from the germline V gene. CDR3 sequence reads: CASSADRNTEAFF. CDR3 in DNA: TGTGCCAGCAGCGCTGACAGGAACACTGAAGCTTTCTTT.

Of note for this clone: In the same sample, other DNA sequences code for this CDR3. J is TRBJ2-1 and V is TRBV11-2; 12 bases align to TRBD2. CDR1 and CDR2 from the germline V gene are SGHAT and FQNNGV. V trimming: 5 bases; J trimming: 8 bases; junction bases outside the gene matches: 7. CDR3 length equals 15 residues. CDR3: CASSLGLAGRDEQFF. The CDR3 nucleotides read TGTGCCAGCAGCCTAGGACTAGCGGGGAGGGATGAGCAGTTCTTC.

The chain joins TRBV2 to TRBJ1-2; D might be TRBD1 (5 bases). V was cut by 3 bases and J by 2 bases, with 19 bases left in between. The CDR3 covers 17 residues. Germline V gives CDR1 SNHLY, CDR2 FYNNEI. Written as DNA, the CDR3 is TGTGCCAGCAGTGACCCCGGGAGGGGCGCATCGAACTATGGCTACACCTTC. It specifies CASSDPGRGASNYGYTF. Full variable domain (rest looked up from reference TRBV2 and TRBJ1-2): EPEVTQTPSHQVTQMGQEVILRCVPISNHLYFYWYRQILGQKVEFLVSFYNNEISEKSEIFDDQFSVERPDGSNFTLKIRSTKLEDSAMYFCASSDPGRGASNYGYTFGSGTRLTVV.

This chain links TRBV10-1 with TRBJ2-2, with 11 bases identical to TRBD2. Germline lookup yields CDR1 WNHNN and CDR2 SYGVQD (reference sequence). V lost 6 bases and J lost 0; bases outside the gene matches: 6. The length of the CDR3 is 17 residues. CDR3 region: CASRGTGLAANTGELFF. The CDR3 nucleotides read TGCGCCAGCAGGGGTACGGGACTAGCGGCGAACACCGGGGAGCTGTTTTTT.

The chain joins TRBV7-3 to TRBJ2-7; 9 positions match TRBD2. The germline gives CDR1 SGHTA, CDR2 FQGTGA. V gave up 0 bases and J gave up 2 bases; unmatched junction bases: 2. The CDR3 has 15 residues. The CDR3 loop is CASSLTASGTYEQYF. The CDR3 coding sequence is TGTGCCAGCAGCTTAACGGCTAGCGGGACCTACGAGCAGTACTTC.

This clone appeared once. J is TRBJ1-1 and V is TRBV19; D is undetermined. CDR1 and CDR2 (germline): LNHDA, SQIVND (reference sequence). This CDR3 is 13 amino acids long. V was shortened by 6 bases and J by 5 bases, with 13 bases between the two germline ends. The DNA of the CDR3 is TGTGCCAGTAGCCAACGTCGGGGAACTGAAGCTTTCTTT. Translated, it gives CASSQRRGTEAFF.

This clone was counted once. Other DNA sequences of this sample code for an identical CDR3. This sequence joins TRBV3-1 (or the pseudogene TRBV3-2) and TRBJ1-5; D unresolved. The germline CDR1 and CDR2 sequences are LGHDT and YNNKEL (reference sequence). This CDR3 is built from 13 residues. Trimming cost V 0 bases and J 7 bases, with 7 bases left between them. The CDR3 bases are TGTGCCAGCAGCCAAGAGGAGGGACAGCCCCAGCATTTT. Translation gives CASSQEEGQPQHF.

V usage is TRBV21-1 and J usage is TRBJ2-1; the table's D call, TRBD1, was not checked against the DNA. TRBV21-1 is tagged as a pseudogene. The CDR3 runs 14 residues. The CDR3 is CATTGTGWEDEQFF. CDR3 in DNA: TGTGCCACCACCGGGACAGGGTGGGAGGATGAGCAGTTCTTC.

The chain employs TRBV5-4 and TRBJ1-6; D is uncertain. V lost 2 bases, J lost 6 bases, and 15 bases lay in between. Germline V lookup: CDR1 SGHNT, CDR2 YYREEE (reference sequence). The CDR3 runs 16 residues. The CDR3 region is CASSLDNPRSNSPLHF. For the CDR3, the DNA is TGTGCCAGCAGCTTAGATAACCCGCGGAGTAATTCACCCCTCCACTTT.

In DNA form, the CDR3 reads TGTGCCAGTAGACAGGGGGCAGGCTATAATTCACCCCTCCACTTT. This codes for CASRQGAGYNSPLHF. The chain carries TRBV19 and TRBJ1-6, with TRBD1 identical over 9 bases. The CDR3 sequence is 15 residues long. Germline-derived CDR1 and CDR2 are LNHDA and SQIVND (reference sequence). Trimming removed 6 bases from V and 3 bases from J; junction bases left unmatched: 3.

A few counts support this clone. J is TRBJ2-1 and V is TRBV27, with TRBD2 identical over 12 bases. The germline CDR1 and CDR2 sequences are MNHEY and SMNVEV (reference sequence). The trim removed 3 bases at V and 7 bases at J, leaving 7 bases unmatched. CDR3 length equals 16 residues. The CDR3 is CASSFMTSGGVNEQFF. In DNA form, the CDR3 reads TGTGCCAGCAGTTTCATGACTAGCGGGGGTGTGAATGAGCAGTTCTTC.

The V and J genes are TRBV29-1 and TRBJ1-3; a weak D match, TRBD1 (6 bases). Trimming removed 2 bases at V and 0 bases at J, with 17 bases between. The germline gives CDR1 SQVTM, CDR2 ANQGSEA. The CDR3 covers 17 residues. Written as DNA, the CDR3 is TGCAGCGTTGAACGGGACACCGGGGCCTTCTCTGGAAACACCATATATTTT. This translates into CSVERDTGAFSGNTIYF.

The gene calls are TRBV5-1 and TRBJ2-5; no reliable D call. The CDR3 covers 15 residues. Germline V gives CDR1 SGHRS, CDR2 YFSETQ. V lost 0 bases and J lost 5, with 14 bases in between. The CDR3 DNA sequence: TGCGCCAGCAGCTTGGCGGCCCGGTCCGGGGAGACCCAGTACTTC. Its translation: CASSLAARSGETQYF. Filled out from reference TRBV5-1 and TRBJ2-5, the complete variable domain reads KAGVTQTPRYLIKTRGQQVTLSCSPISGHRSVSWYQQTPGQGLQFLFEYFSETQRNKGNFPGRFSGRQFSNSRSEMNVSTLELGDSALYLCASSLAARSGETQYFGPGTRLLVL.

The gene calls are TRBV3-1 (or the pseudogene TRBV3-2) and TRBJ2-1; the match to TRBD2 covers 7 bases. The V and J ends lost 4 bases and 7 bases, in that order; junction bases with no gene match: 7. Per germline, CDR1 LGHDT and CDR2 YNNKEL (reference sequence). The CDR3 spans 14 residues. The CDR3 DNA is TGTGCCAGCAGCCCCGGGACTAAAAGGAATGAGCAGTTCTTC. This translates into CASSPGTKRNEQFF.

The genes are TRBV28 and TRBJ2-5, with 9 bases aligning to TRBD2. Looked up from germline, CDR1 is MDHEN and CDR2 is SYDVKM. V gave up 3 bases and J gave up 4 bases; unmatched junction bases: 9. The CDR3 runs to 16 residues. The DNA for the CDR3 is TGTGCCAGCAGTTTTCCCAGCGGGAGGAGGGGAGAGACCCAGTACTTC. As protein: CASSFPSGRRGETQYF.

The genes are TRBV18 and TRBJ1-1, with a possible D match to TRBD1 (5 bases). Germline V gene data show CDR1 as KGHSH and CDR2 as LQKENI. The V gene lost 3 bases and the J gene lost 7 bases, with 9 bases spanning the gap. There are 12 residues in the CDR3. The CDR3 coding sequence is TGTGCCAGCTCACCCGGGGGGGATGAAGCTTTCTTT. Its translation is CASSPGGDEAFF.